The 7 T cell receptor beta chains in this list originate from one sample, sequenced in a study of T cell changes during pregnancy in multiple sclerosis. The repertoire was sequenced with immunoSEQ multiplex PCR; TCRdb's copy has only in-frame clones and lacks some. The sample consists of approximately 50,000 clones, approximately 90% of them appearing once. The sample in question was peripheral blood, obtained in the second trimester of pregnancy. All receptors derive from a female donor with multiple sclerosis, enrolled in a pregnancy study.

The gene calls are TRBV5-1 and TRBJ1-1; 8 positions match TRBD1. The length of the CDR3 is 16 residues. Trimming cost V 3 bases and J 6 bases; bases outside gene matches: 13. The germline CDR1 and CDR2 sequences are SGHRS and YFSETQ. CDR3 DNA sequence: TGCGCCAGCAGCTCGATTCTACAGGGGGGCAACGCTGAAGCTTTCTTT. Translation gives CASSSILQGGNAEAFF.

This chain joins TRBV6-1 and TRBJ2-1, with D perhaps TRBD2 (5 bases). The CDR3 has 16 amino acids. The ends were cut back, 4 bases at V and 4 bases at J, with 17 bases in the middle. Germline V gene data show CDR1 as MNHNS and CDR2 as SASEGT. The CDR3 DNA sequence: TGTGCCAGCAGTGGGTTAACTAGGGATAATTACAATGAGCAGTTCTTC. Encoded protein: CASSGLTRDNYNEQFF.

The V call is TRBV7-9, the J call TRBJ1-1, with 7 bases identical to TRBD1. The germline CDR1 and CDR2 sequences are SEHNR and FQNEAQ (reference sequence). V was clipped by 5 bases and J by 4 bases; unmatched bases: 7. This CDR3 is built from 14 residues. The CDR3 nucleotides read TGTGCCAGCAGCGAACCGTGGGACAGCACTGAAGCTTTCTTT. Translating gives CASSEPWDSTEAFF. Combining the CDR3 with reference TRBV7-9 and TRBJ1-1 gives the whole variable domain DTGVSQNPRHKITKRGQNVTFRCDPISEHNRLYWYRQTLGQGPEFLTYFQNEAQLEKSRLLSDRFSAERPKGSFSTLEIQRTEQGDSAMYLCASSEPWDSTEAFFGQGTRLTVV.

The chain combines TRBV16 with TRBJ2-7, with 9 bases fitting TRBD1. The germline gives CDR1 KGHSY, CDR2 FQNENV. J lost 7 bases, V lost 2 bases, and 6 bases had no gene match. There are 14 residues in the CDR3. This CDR3 reads CASSQPGQGIEQYF. Written as DNA, the CDR3 is TGTGCCAGCAGCCAACCGGGACAGGGAATTGAGCAGTACTTC.

The chain uses TRBV9 and TRBJ2-3; TRBD2 might be the D (6 bases). CDR3 length equals 18 residues. From germline, CDR1 is SGDLS and CDR2 YYNGEE. V lost 2 bases, J lost 5 bases, and 24 bases lay in between. CDR3 sequence: CASSVAGGGRGVQDTQYF. CDR3 DNA: TGTGCCAGCAGCGTTGCCGGCGGTGGGCGGGGAGTGCAAGATACGCAGTATTTT. Full variable domain (remainder filled in from reference TRBV9 and TRBJ2-3): DSGVTQTPKHLITATGQRVTLRCSPRSGDLSVYWYQQSLDQGLQFLIQYYNGEERAKGNILERFSAQQFPDLHSELNLSSLELGDSALYFCASSVAGGGRGVQDTQYFGPGTRLTVL.

The chain is built from TRBV28 and TRBJ1-2, with D maybe TRBD1 (6 bases). V shed 7 bases and J shed 0 bases, with 12 bases lying between them. Germline CDR1 MDHEN, CDR2 SYDVKM. This CDR3 contains 14 residues. The CDR3 nucleotides read TGTGCCAGCATCGTGGGACAATCTAACTATGGCTACACCTTC. Amino acids: CASIVGQSNYGYTF.

V and J are TRBV5-6 and TRBJ2-7; tentatively, D is TRBD1 (6 bases). Germline CDR1 is SGHDT and CDR2 is YYEEEE. CDR3 length: 13 residues. The V end was cut by 3 bases, the J end by 0 bases, with 7 bases between. CDR3 protein: CASSSDSSYEQYF. The CDR3 nucleotides are TGTGCCAGCAGCTCGGACAGCTCCTACGAGCAGTACTTC.